The 28 T cell receptor beta chains below all came from one sample that was sequenced in a study of response to subunit inactivated influenza vaccine (dated by TCRdb to 2016 to 2018). Library preparation used RT-PCR. TCRdb shows the sequencer as Illumina HiSeq 2500. The public reads were run again by TCRdb, first through fastp at Q25 and then through MiXCR, and only productive beta chains were kept. Rows are combined by CDR3 protein, so each entry shows the most common genes and DNA. This sample comprises fewer than 750,000 distinct CDR3 sequences, approximately 15% of them detected only once. 11% of the sample belongs to the ten largest clones. The sample consisted of PBMCs from blood, taken 11 to 12 days after vaccination. The receptors here all came from a man aged 45-60 years who received an inactivated influenza vaccine. Donor details come from another sample of the same person, matched by shared clones.

The chain joins TRBV4-1 to TRBJ2-3; a possible D gene is TRBD2 (7 bases). This CDR3 has 17 residues. Germline-derived CDR1 and CDR2 are MGHRA and YSYEKL. Deletions cut 2 bases from V and 4 bases from J, with 19 bases between. CDR3: CASSQSGGGQTADTQYF. CDR3 DNA: TGCGCCAGCAGCCAATCGGGAGGAGGACAGACAGCAGATACGCAGTATTTT.

The chain links TRBV7-2 to TRBJ2-1, with 9 bases identical to TRBD1. Trimming cost V 5 bases and J 9 bases; bases outside gene matches: 11. The CDR3 extends over 15 amino acids. From germline, CDR1 is SGHTA and CDR2 FQGNSA. The CDR3: CASSGQGQGRAEQFF. The CDR3 DNA follows: TGTGCCAGCAGCGGACAGGGACAGGGTCGCGCTGAGCAGTTCTTC.

Only a few counts were recorded for this clonotype. The gene calls are TRBV27 and TRBJ2-5, with 7 positions matching TRBD2. The trim removed 6 bases at V and 5 bases at J, leaving 6 bases unmatched. CDR1 and CDR2 from the germline V gene are MNHEY and SMNVEV (reference sequence). The CDR3 is 13 residues long. The CDR3 nucleotides are TGTGCCAGCAGCCCTATAGCGGGTGAGACCCAGTACTTC. It encodes CASSPIAGETQYF.

The chain carries TRBV12-3 or TRBV12-4 and TRBJ2-2, with 12 bases lining up with TRBD2. The CDR3 loop spans 16 amino acids. The chain's CDR3 is CASGSSGGARSGELFF. In DNA, the CDR3 is TGTGCTAGCGGGTCTAGCGGGGGGGCCAGGAGCGGGGAGCTGTTTTTT.

V usage is TRBV29-1 and J usage is TRBJ2-5; 9 nucleotides match TRBD1. Germline V gives CDR1 SQVTM, CDR2 ANQGSEA. The CDR3 contains 15 residues. V shed 4 bases and J 5 bases; nucleotides not matched to a gene: 11. CDR3 DNA sequence: TGCAGCGTTGCGGCATCCGGGACAGGGATGGAGACCCAGTACTTC. This encodes CSVAASGTGMETQYF.

The chain links TRBV6-1 to TRBJ1-1; the match to TRBD1 covers 7 bases. J was trimmed by 5 bases and V by 2 bases; bases with no gene match: 5. Germline V CDR1 and CDR2: MNHNS, SASEGT. The CDR3 runs 14 residues. The CDR3 sequence is CASSEFRGKTEAFF. The CDR3 DNA reads as TGTGCCAGCAGTGAATTCAGGGGGAAGACTGAAGCTTTCTTT.

This clonotype was counted between two and nine times. V is TRBV24-1 and J is TRBJ2-1; D is ambiguous. The ends were cut back, 2 bases at V and 9 bases at J, with 4 bases in the middle. Germline lookup yields CDR1 KGHDR and CDR2 SFDVKD. CDR3 size: 11 residues. CDR3 sequence reads: CATSDSVEQFF. The CDR3 DNA sequence: TGTGCCACCAGTGATTCAGTTGAGCAGTTCTTC.

The rearrangement joins TRBV29-1 to TRBJ2-5, with TRBD1 matching over 10 bases. V was pared by 5 bases and J by 3 bases, with 9 bases of the junction left unmatched. There are 15 residues in the CDR3. Germline assignment: CDR1 SQVTM and CDR2 ANQGSEA. CDR3: CSVKGQGVQKETQYF. The CDR3 DNA reads TGCAGCGTTAAAGGACAGGGGGTACAGAAAGAGACCCAGTACTTC. Combining the CDR3 with reference TRBV29-1 and TRBJ2-5 gives the whole variable domain SAVISQKPSRDICQRGTSLTIQCQVDSQVTMMFWYRQQPGQSLTLIATANQGSEATYESGFVIDKFPISRPNLTFSTLTVSNMSPEDSSIYLCSVKGQGVQKETQYFGPGTRLLVL.

The gene calls are TRBV10-3 and TRBJ2-5; 8 positions match TRBD2. V was clipped by 0 bases and J by 1 base; unmatched bases: 10. The CDR3 contains 18 residues. Germline V gene data show CDR1 as ENHRY and CDR2 as SYGVKD. The CDR3 DNA reads TGTGCCATCAGTGAGTCCCGCGGGGGGCCTACTATCCAAGAGACCCAGTACTTC. Amino acids: CAISESRGGPTIQETQYF.

V is TRBV7-9 and J is TRBJ1-2; D perhaps matches TRBD1 (5 bases). V lost 1 base and J 5 bases, leaving 17 bases between the germline ends. CDR3 length equals 16 residues. Germline V CDR1 and CDR2: SEHNR, FQNEAQ (reference sequence). CDR3 in DNA: TGTGCCAGCAGCTTAGGAACCGGGGCCTACCTTTATGGCTACACCTTC. Encoded protein: CASSLGTGAYLYGYTF.

The chain has TRBV12-3 or TRBV12-4 and TRBJ2-1; no clear D gene. The CDR3 totals 12 residues. The V end was cut by 1 base, the J end by 8 bases, with 6 bases between. As DNA, the CDR3 is TGTGCCAGCAGTTTAGACTCGGATGAGCAGTTCTTC. It is translated as CASSLDSDEQFF.

The rearrangement joins TRBV20-1 to TRBJ2-7; TRBD1 aligns across 7 bases. Losses at the gene ends were 1 base for V and 0 bases for J; bases not matched to a gene: 3. The CDR3 length is 14 residues. Germline-derived CDR1 and CDR2 are DFQATT and SNEGSKA (reference sequence). CDR3 DNA sequence: TGCAGTGCTAGAGGGGACAGAAGCTCCTACGAGCAGTACTTC. Translation gives CSARGDRSSYEQYF.

This clonotype was observed many times. The CDR3 DNA is TGCAGTGCTACTCCTGGGGATACGCAGTATTTT. Its translation is CSATPGDTQYF. The genes are TRBV20-1 and TRBJ2-3, with D uncertain. CDR1 DFQATT and CDR2 SNEGSKA come from the germline V gene (reference sequence). The CDR3 length is 11 residues. V gave up 4 bases and J gave up 6 bases, with 8 bases separating them.

This clonotype was seen more than once but under ten times. The chain employs TRBV19 and TRBJ1-5, with D possibly matching TRBD1 (6 bases). V lost 6 bases to trimming and J lost 3 bases, with 9 bases between them. Germline CDR1 is LNHDA and CDR2 is SQIVND (reference sequence). The CDR3 runs to 13 residues. In nucleotides, the CDR3 is TGTGCCAGTAGAGGACAGCCCAATCAGCCCCAGCATTTT. Translated, it gives CASRGQPNQPQHF.

The chain joins TRBV29-1 to TRBJ2-3, with TRBD2 as a possible D gene (7 bases). Germline CDR1 and CDR2: SQVTM and ANQGSEA. The V end was cut by 8 bases, the J end by 7 bases, with 25 bases between. The CDR3 has 15 residues. CDR3 sequence (DNA): TGCAGCTCACGCGGGGGCGGGAAAGGAGCGAATACGCAGTATTTT. It is translated as CSSRGGGKGANTQYF.

This clonotype showed up just a few times. This chain connects TRBV6-5 to TRBJ2-2; a weak D match, TRBD1 (6 bases). V shed 0 bases and J shed 6 bases, with 14 bases lying between them. The germline CDR1 and CDR2 sequences are MNHEY and SVGAGI. The length of the CDR3 is 16 residues. CDR3 DNA: TGTGCCAGCAGTTACTCGGTGACAGGCTGGGCCGGGGAGCTGTTTTTT. Amino acid sequence: CASSYSVTGWAGELFF.

This clonotype was counted between two and nine times. V is TRBV20-1 and J is TRBJ1-5; D possibly corresponds to TRBD1 (5 bases). The germline CDR1 and CDR2 sequences are DFQATT and SNEGSKA (reference sequence). This CDR3 is 13 amino acids long. Trimming pared 2 bases from V and 4 bases from J, leaving 9 bases between. The CDR3: CSARQGQNQPQHF. The CDR3 nucleotides read TGCAGTGCTAGACAGGGTCAGAATCAGCCCCAGCATTTT.

This clonotype was observed a few times. Compared with germline, one end of the junction differs, possibly owing to a read error. The chain combines TRBV7-9 with TRBJ2-1; D not resolved. This CDR3 comprises 12 residues. The germline V gene has CDR1 SEHNR and CDR2 FQNEAQ (reference sequence). The CDR3 DNA reads as TGTGCCAGCAGTTTAGCATCCAATGAGCAGTTCTTC. Protein product: CASSLASNEQFF.

V usage is TRBV11-2 and J usage is TRBJ2-5; possible D gene TRBD1, 6 bases. V was trimmed by 3 bases and J by 7 bases, leaving 12 bases between them. The germline V gene encodes CDR1 SGHAT and CDR2 FQNNGV. CDR3 length: 13 amino acids. DNA for the CDR3: TGTGCCAGCAGCTTTTCAGGGGAAGGGACCCAGTACTTC. Translation: CASSFSGEGTQYF.

This clonotype was picked up a small number of times. The chain uses TRBV9 and TRBJ1-2, with 8 bases fitting TRBD1. Germline V CDR1 and CDR2: SGDLS, YYNGEE. The CDR3 is 14 residues long. Germline trimming cut 1 base from V and 2 bases from J; bases unmatched to any gene: 1. The CDR3 region is CASSVSGGNYGYTF. CDR3 DNA sequence: TGTGCCAGCAGCGTATCAGGGGGCAACTATGGCTACACCTTC. Filled out from reference TRBV9 and TRBJ1-2, the complete variable domain reads DSGVTQTPKHLITATGQRVTLRCSPRSGDLSVYWYQQSLDQGLQFLIQYYNGEERAKGNILERFSAQQFPDLHSELNLSSLELGDSALYFCASSVSGGNYGYTFGSGTRLTVV.

V gene TRBV11-2 combines with J gene TRBJ1-2, with D perhaps TRBD1 (6 bases). CDR3 length: 14 amino acids. Germline assignment: CDR1 SGHAT and CDR2 FQNNGV. Trimming cost V 6 bases and J 4 bases, with 15 bases left between them. CDR3 sequence reads: CASRGGGSGYGYTF. DNA of the CDR3: TGTGCCAGCAGGGGAGGGGGTTCGGGCTATGGCTACACCTTC.

This chain joins TRBV20-1 and TRBJ2-5, with D maybe TRBD2 (6 bases). CDR1 and CDR2 (germline): DFQATT, SNEGSKA (reference sequence). Trimming removed 2 bases from V and 2 bases from J, with 18 bases in between. This CDR3 contains 16 residues. CDR3 residues: CSARFAGSRPQETQYF. CDR3 DNA: TGCAGTGCTAGATTTGCGGGGTCACGACCTCAAGAGACCCAGTACTTC.

This chain connects TRBV5-1 to TRBJ2-2; 9 nucleotides match TRBD1. J gave up 6 bases and V 1 base, and 10 bases lay outside the gene matches. CDR1 and CDR2 from the germline V gene are SGHRS and YFSETQ. This CDR3 has 17 residues. CDR3 nucleotides: TGCGCCAGCAGCTTGAAAACCGGGACAGGGACGGCCGGGGAGCTGTTTTTT. The encoded protein is CASSLKTGTGTAGELFF.

The chain recombines TRBV4-1 with TRBJ1-4; perhaps TRBD1 as D (6 bases). V was shortened by 3 bases and J by 8 bases, with 28 bases between the two germline ends. The germline V gene has CDR1 MGHRA and CDR2 YSYEKL. The CDR3 loop spans 19 amino acids. This CDR3 reads CASSHHTKGPGGFREKLFF. The CDR3 region has the DNA TGCGCCAGCAGCCACCATACCAAGGGGCCCGGGGGCTTTCGGGAAAAACTGTTTTTT.

At least ten counts were recorded for this clonotype. The gene calls are TRBV4-2 and TRBJ2-7, with 7 bases aligning to TRBD2. The ends lost 2 bases at V and 3 bases at J; junction bases unmatched: 10. Germline V gene sequence: CDR1 LGHNA, CDR2 YNFKEQ. The CDR3 loop spans 16 amino acids. The DNA of the CDR3 is TGTGCCAGCAGCCAAATCCCGCGGGGGAAAGGCTACGAGCAGTACTTC. The encoded protein is CASSQIPRGKGYEQYF.

This sequence joins TRBV4-3 and TRBJ1-2; D gene unclear. Germline lookup yields CDR1 LGHNA and CDR2 YSLEER. Trimming stripped 0 bases from V and 2 bases from J, with 10 bases between. The CDR3 loop spans 15 amino acids. In nucleotides, the CDR3 is TGCGCCAGCAGCCAAGATTGGCAGGACAACTATGGCTACACCTTC. This encodes CASSQDWQDNYGYTF.

The CDR3 protein is CATSRGGHQETQYF. The CDR3 bases are TGTGCCACCAGCAGAGGCGGACATCAAGAGACCCAGTACTTC. The rearrangement joins TRBV15 to TRBJ2-5; D may be TRBD1 (5 bases). Trimming stripped 1 base from V and 2 bases from J, with 8 bases between. The CDR3 has 14 amino acids. Germline CDR1 is LNHNV and CDR2 is YYDKDF (reference sequence). Combining the CDR3 with reference TRBV15 and TRBJ2-5 gives the whole variable domain DAMVIQNPRYQVTQFGKPVTLSCSQTLNHNVMYWYQQKSSQAPKLLFHYYDKDFNNEADTPDNFQSRRPNTSFCFLDIRSPGLGDTAMYLCATSRGGHQETQYFGPGTRLLVL.

The rearrangement joins TRBV5-5 to TRBJ1-2; TRBD1 agrees at 7 bases. The germline gives CDR1 SGHKS, CDR2 YYEKEE (reference sequence). Trimming removed 4 bases from V and 2 bases from J; junction bases left unmatched: 11. The CDR3 totals 16 residues. Written as DNA, the CDR3 is TGTGCCAGCAGCCAATGGGCAGGGGGATTCAACTATGGCTACACCTTC. Amino acid sequence: CASSQWAGGFNYGYTF.